A selection of T cell receptor beta chains follows, all from one sample in a study of blood T cells in healthy people across ages. TCRdb reprocessed the 5' RACE reads with MiXCR, giving one entry per CDR3 protein. The profile shows hundreds of thousands of distinct CDR3 sequences, roughly three fifths of them singletons. The source material was blood. The source of these receptors is a man aged 35-49 years in good health. The CDR3 runs from the conserved cysteine through the conserved F or W. Fields, in order: D gene, J gene, clone size, V gene, CDR3 protein, CDR3 DNA. A D gene is named only where the DNA matches it firmly. Not every row has a clone size; where given, it reads once, few, many or a size class.

NA | TRBJ1-2 | NA | TRBV19 | CASSTGDYGYTF | TGTGCCAGTAGTACAGGGGACTATGGCTACACCTTC
NA | TRBJ2-1 | NA | TRBV5-1 | CASSLVSGGGGLDEQFF | TGCGCCAGCAGCTTGGTCTCTGGCGGAGGGGGGTTGGATGAGCAGTTCTTC
TRBD1 | TRBJ2-1 | NA | TRBV20-1 | CSARDPWETGEFGSYNEQFF | TGCAGTGCTAGAGACCCTTGGGAGACAGGGGAGTTCGGGTCCTACAATGAGCAGTTCTTC
NA | TRBJ2-7 | NA | TRBV6-1 | CASSWEITYEQYF | TGTGCCAGCAGTTGGGAGATCACCTACGAGCAGTACTTC
TRBD2 | TRBJ2-4 | many | TRBV9 | CASRARGLAGGPLAKNIQYF | TGTGCCAGCAGGGCCCGTGGGCTAGCGGGAGGGCCGTTAGCCAAAAACATTCAGTACTTC
TRBD2 | TRBJ2-7 | NA | TRBV4-2 | CASSQDRGSGSSYEQYF | TGTGCCAGCAGCCAAGATCGGGGCAGCGGGAGCTCCTACGAGCAGTACTTC
TRBD1 | TRBJ2-2 | NA | TRBV24-1 | CATSDPSTGRNTGELFF | TGTGCCACCAGTGATCCTTCGACAGGGAGGAACACCGGGGAGCTGTTTTTT
TRBD2 | TRBJ2-2 | NA | TRBV11-2 | CASHPLAGPTGELFF | TGTGCCAGCCACCCACTAGCGGGCCCCACCGGGGAGCTGTTTTTT
TRBD1 | TRBJ2-7 | once | TRBV20-1 | CSAQGVLDEQYF | TGCAGTGCCCAGGGGGTTTTAGACGAGCAGTACTTC
NA | TRBJ2-5 | NA | TRBV25-1 | CASSDWDRGQETQYF | TGTGCCAGCAGTGATTGGGACCGGGGACAAGAGACCCAGTACTTC
NA | TRBJ2-6 | NA | TRBV5-1 | CASSLVEGRSGANVLTF | TGCGCCAGCAGCTTGGTCGAGGGGCGTTCTGGGGCCAACGTCCTGACTTTC
NA | TRBJ2-1 | NA | TRBV29-1 | CSVAETYNEQFF | TGCAGCGTTGCGGAAACCTACAATGAGCAGTTCTTC
TRBD1 | TRBJ2-5 | NA | TRBV6-2/TRBV6-3 | CASSYSPRGQGAKETQYF | TGTGCCAGCAGTTACTCCCCCCGGGGACAGGGGGCGAAAGAGACCCAGTACTTC
NA | TRBJ2-7 | NA | TRBV29-1 | CSAGASPRETQYF | TGCAGCGCCGGGGCCAGCCCGAGGGAAACCCAGTACTTC
NA | TRBJ2-5 | NA | TRBV24-1 | CATSDLEGPGETQYF | TGTGCCACCAGTGATTTAGAGGGACCTGGAGAGACCCAGTACTTC
TRBD1 | TRBJ1-2 | many | TRBV12-3/TRBV12-4 | CASSSWTGGVPDGYTF | TGTGCCAGCAGTTCCTGGACAGGGGGCGTCCCGGATGGCTACACCTTC
NA | TRBJ2-5 | once | TRBV5-1 | CASIDRLPGRLSETRYF | TGCGCCAGCATAGACCGACTCCCTGGACGGTTATCGGAGACCCGGTACTTC
TRBD1 | TRBJ2-5 | NA | TRBV7-2 | CASTKPGQGYNEQYF | TGTGCCAGCACCAAACCGGGACAGGGATACAATGAGCAGTACTTC
NA | TRBJ2-5 | few | TRBV6-2/TRBV6-3 | CASSSPPETQYF | TGTGCCAGCAGTTCCCCCCCAGAGACCCAGTACTTC
NA | TRBJ2-2 | NA | TRBV27 | CASSPFPGELFF | TGTGCCAGCAGTCCTTTTCCCGGGGAGCTGTTTTTT
NA | TRBJ2-7 | NA | TRBV4-3 | CASSQAGNPWNEQYF | TGCGCCAGCAGCCAAGCGGGAAACCCGTGGAACGAGCAGTACTTC
NA | TRBJ2-3 | few | TRBV20-1 | CSASGRGAWADTQYF | TGCAGTGCTAGTGGCAGGGGGGCTTGGGCAGATACGCAGTATTTT
NA | TRBJ2-7 | few | TRBV10-3 | CAISENGNYEQYF | TGTGCCATCAGTGAAAACGGGAACTACGAGCAGTACTTC
TRBD2 | TRBJ2-1 | few | TRBV29-1 | CSVGRAGVNEQFF | TGCAGCGTTGGTCGAGCGGGAGTTAATGAGCAGTTCTTC
NA | TRBJ1-4 | NA | TRBV6-1 | CASSETSTNEKLFF | TGTGCCAGCAGCGAGACATCAACTAATGAAAAACTGTTTTTT
NA | TRBJ2-5 | few | TRBV21-1 | CASSKDIPGHQETQYF | TGTGCCAGCAGCAAAGATATACCGGGACATCAAGAGACCCAGTACTTC
NA | TRBJ2-7 | NA | TRBV5-5 | CASSLSNGDYEQYF | TGTGCCAGCAGCTTGTCGAACGGGGACTACGAGCAGTACTTC
TRBD1 | TRBJ2-2 | NA | TRBV5-1 | CASGKAGGVNVGELFF | TGCGCCAGCGGAAAAGCAGGGGGCGTGAATGTCGGGGAGCTGTTTTTT
NA | TRBJ2-7 | NA | TRBV6-2/TRBV6-3 | CASSHRRTGTISYEQYF | TGTGCCAGCAGTCACCGAAGGACAGGGACTATTTCCTACGAGCAGTACTTC
NA | TRBJ1-5 | NA | TRBV11-2 | CASFRGGWRPQHF | TGTGCCAGTTTCAGGGGCGGGTGGAGACCCCAGCATTTT
NA | TRBJ2-3 | NA | TRBV5-1 | CASREGPAGDTQYF | TGCGCCAGCAGGGAAGGTCCGGCAGGAGATACGCAGTATTTT
TRBD1 | TRBJ2-7 | NA | TRBV29-1 | CSVQGPQGALPHYEQYF | TGCAGCGTCCAAGGGCCACAGGGGGCCCTACCCCACTACGAGCAGTACTTC
NA | TRBJ1-2 | NA | TRBV28 | CASNQGGGNYGYTF | TGTGCCAGCAATCAAGGTGGAGGGAACTATGGCTACACCTTC
NA | TRBJ2-5 | NA | TRBV6-2/TRBV6-3 | CASRGYFQNQETQYF | TGTGCCAGCAGGGGATATTTTCAGAATCAAGAGACCCAGTACTTC
NA | TRBJ2-3 | NA | TRBV6-2/TRBV6-3 | CASRIRDTQYF | TGTGCCAGCAGGATCCGAGATACGCAGTATTTT
TRBD2 | TRBJ2-7 | few | TRBV2 | CASRRYFGGGADPYGQYF | TGTGCCAGCAGGAGATACTTTGGCGGGGGGGCCGATCCTTACGGGCAGTACTTC
TRBD2 | TRBJ2-5 | NA | TRBV29-1 | CSVEILGLGQETQYF | TGCAGCGTTGAAATTCTGGGACTAGGGCAAGAGACCCAGTACTTC
TRBD2 | TRBJ2-1 | NA | TRBV2 | CARTTSGTSNEQFF | TGTGCCAGAACGACTAGCGGAACGAGCAATGAGCAGTTCTTC
NA | TRBJ2-7 | NA | TRBV6-1 | CASSGDLALYEQYF | TGTGCCAGCAGTGGCGACCTAGCCCTCTACGAGCAGTACTTC
NA | TRBJ2-1 | NA | TRBV20-1 | CSARDASQGEQFF | TGCAGTGCTAGAGATGCCAGTCAAGGGGAGCAGTTCTTC
NA | TRBJ2-3 | NA | TRBV25-1 | CASSGNTDTQYF | TGTGCCAGCAGTGGCAACACAGATACGCAGTATTTT
NA | TRBJ1-4 | NA | TRBV5-1 | CASSLGGMEKLFF | TGCGCCAGCAGCTTGGGCGGCATGGAGAAACTGTTTTTT
NA | TRBJ2-3 | NA | TRBV7-2 | CASSPEGGSTDTQYF | TGTGCCAGCAGCCCGGAAGGGGGTAGCACAGATACGCAGTATTTT
TRBD2 | TRBJ2-1 | NA | TRBV7-3 | CASSSISGSSYNEQFF | TGTGCCAGCAGCTCGATTAGCGGGAGCTCCTACAATGAGCAGTTCTTC